This T cell receptor beta chain was found in a study of metastatic and nonmetastatic thyroid tumors. TCRdb re-analyzed the PCR reads through MiXCR. The table records 4,000 or so clones, around 40% of them present only once. Among the patients, none had received any treatment before thyroid surgery. From germline, CDR1 is MNHNS and CDR2 SASEGT. The CDR3 loop spans 15 amino acids. The junction had 9 bases not matched to a gene; V was cut back by 7 bases and J by 5 bases. This chain uses TRBV6-1 with TRBJ2-1; TRBD1 matches 9 bases. The sequencing sample was made of tumor tissue. The receptor was isolated from a female donor with papillary thyroid cancer or a benign thyroid nodule (not recorded which). Some clones in this sample may be carry-over from other donors' samples. CDR3 DNA sequence: TGTGCCAGCATCCGGGACAGGGCGGATAACAATGAGCAGTTCTTC. This encodes CASIRDRADNNEQFF.